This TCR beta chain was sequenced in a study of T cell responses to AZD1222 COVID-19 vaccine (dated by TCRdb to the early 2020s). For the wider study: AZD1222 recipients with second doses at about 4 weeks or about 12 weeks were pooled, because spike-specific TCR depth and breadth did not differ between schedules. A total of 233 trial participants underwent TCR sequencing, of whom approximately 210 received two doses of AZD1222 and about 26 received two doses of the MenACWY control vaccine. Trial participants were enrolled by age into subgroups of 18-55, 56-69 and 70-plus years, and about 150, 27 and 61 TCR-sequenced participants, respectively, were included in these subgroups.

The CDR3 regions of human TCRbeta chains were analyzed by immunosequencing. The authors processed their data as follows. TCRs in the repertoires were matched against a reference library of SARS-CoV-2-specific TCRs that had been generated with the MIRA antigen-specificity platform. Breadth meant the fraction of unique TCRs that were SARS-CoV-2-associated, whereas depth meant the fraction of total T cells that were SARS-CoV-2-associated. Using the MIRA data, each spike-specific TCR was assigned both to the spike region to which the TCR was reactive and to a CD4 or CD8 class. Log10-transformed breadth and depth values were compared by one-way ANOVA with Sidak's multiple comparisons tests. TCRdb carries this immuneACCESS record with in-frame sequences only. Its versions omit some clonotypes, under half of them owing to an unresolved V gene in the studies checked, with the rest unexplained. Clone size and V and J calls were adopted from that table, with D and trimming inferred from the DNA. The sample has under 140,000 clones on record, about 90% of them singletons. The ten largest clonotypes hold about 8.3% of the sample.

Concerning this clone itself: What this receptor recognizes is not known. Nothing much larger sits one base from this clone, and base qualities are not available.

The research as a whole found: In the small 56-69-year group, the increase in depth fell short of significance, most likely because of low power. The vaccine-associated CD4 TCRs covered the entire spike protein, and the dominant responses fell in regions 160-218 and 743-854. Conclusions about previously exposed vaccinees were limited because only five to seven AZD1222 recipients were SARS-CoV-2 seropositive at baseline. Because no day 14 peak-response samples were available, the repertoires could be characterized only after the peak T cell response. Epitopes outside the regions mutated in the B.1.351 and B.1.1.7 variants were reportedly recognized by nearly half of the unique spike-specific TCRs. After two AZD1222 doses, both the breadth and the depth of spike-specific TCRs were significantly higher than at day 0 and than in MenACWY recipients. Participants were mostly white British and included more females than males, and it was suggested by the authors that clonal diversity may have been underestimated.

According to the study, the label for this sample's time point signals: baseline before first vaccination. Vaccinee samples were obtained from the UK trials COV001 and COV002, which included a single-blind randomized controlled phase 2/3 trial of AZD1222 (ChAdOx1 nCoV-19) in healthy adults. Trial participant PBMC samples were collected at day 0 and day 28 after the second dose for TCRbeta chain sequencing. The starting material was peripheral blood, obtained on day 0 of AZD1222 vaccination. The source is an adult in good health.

CDR3 region: CASTNPGLANYEQYF. The sequenced DNA is TGTGCCAGCACTAATCCGGGACTAGCGAATTACGAGCAGTACTTC. Recombination linked TRBV7-9 to TRBJ2-7; a stretch of 10 junction bases matches TRBD2. Counted from cysteine to phenylalanine, this CDR3 has 15 amino acids. Just CDR3 DNA is preserved here, 45 bases in frame from base 1. The germline V gene (reference sequence) provides CDR1 SEHNR and CDR2 FQNEAQ. The germline V and J ends show losses of 7 bases and 4 bases respectively, and no gene match explains 10 bases of the junction.